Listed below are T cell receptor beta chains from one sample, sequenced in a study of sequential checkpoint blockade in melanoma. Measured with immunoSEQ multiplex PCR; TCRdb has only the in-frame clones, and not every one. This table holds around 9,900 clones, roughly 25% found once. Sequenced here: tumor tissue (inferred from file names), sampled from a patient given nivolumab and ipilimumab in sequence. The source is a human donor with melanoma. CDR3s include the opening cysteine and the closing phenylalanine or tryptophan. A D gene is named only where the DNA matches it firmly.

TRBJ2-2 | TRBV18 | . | CASSLQVGGLTGELFF
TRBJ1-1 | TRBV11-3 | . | CASSFWVGETEAFF
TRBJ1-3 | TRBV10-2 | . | CASSGTSGAIYF
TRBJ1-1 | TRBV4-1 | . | CASSLQDTEAFF
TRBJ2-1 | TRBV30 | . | CAWSPAGNEQFF
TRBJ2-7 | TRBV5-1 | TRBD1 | CASNPRQGADYEQYF
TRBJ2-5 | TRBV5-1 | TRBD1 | CASSATGAEETQYF
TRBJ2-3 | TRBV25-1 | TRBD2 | CASSETSGGQYF
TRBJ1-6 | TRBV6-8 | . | CASSLRSYNSPLHF
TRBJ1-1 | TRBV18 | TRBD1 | CASSPRQGSTEAFF
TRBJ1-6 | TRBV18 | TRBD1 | CASSPGTGEPYNSPLHF
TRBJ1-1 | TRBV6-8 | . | CASSKDRTNTEAFF
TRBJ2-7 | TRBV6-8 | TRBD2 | CAISKTSGGYEQYF
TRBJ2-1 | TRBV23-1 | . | CASSRDPDNEQFF
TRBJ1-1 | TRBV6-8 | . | CASRDTGTPNTEAFF
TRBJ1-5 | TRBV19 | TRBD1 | CASSHTGGASNQPQHF
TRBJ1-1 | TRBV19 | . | CASSLQAVNTEAFF
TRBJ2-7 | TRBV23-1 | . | CASSPKGSSYEQCF
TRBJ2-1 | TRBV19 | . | CASSIRWGAYNEQFF
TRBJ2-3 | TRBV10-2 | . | CASTPGSGSTDTQYF
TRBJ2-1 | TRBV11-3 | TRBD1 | CASSTNAGTGAVNEQFF
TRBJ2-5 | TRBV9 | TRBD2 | CASSAPGTSGETQYF
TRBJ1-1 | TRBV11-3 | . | CASSWGGPGMEAFF
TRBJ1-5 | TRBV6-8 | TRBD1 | CASRQGGQPQHF
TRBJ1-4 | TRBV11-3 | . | CASSAGVATNEKLFF
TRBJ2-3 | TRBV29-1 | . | CSVEERTSTDTQYF
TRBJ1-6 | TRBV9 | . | CASSVVNSPNSPLHF
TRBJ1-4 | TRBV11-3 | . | CASSGTAVGEKLFF
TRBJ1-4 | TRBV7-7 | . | CASSLVGAATNEKLFF
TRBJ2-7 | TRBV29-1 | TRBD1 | CSVGQGAPEQYF
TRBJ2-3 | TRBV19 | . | CASSIGLLADTQYF
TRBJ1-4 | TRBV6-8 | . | CASSYSSIWGENNEKLFF
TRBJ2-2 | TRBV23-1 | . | CASSSGAANTGELFF
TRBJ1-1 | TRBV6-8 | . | CASSYAGLPNTEAFF
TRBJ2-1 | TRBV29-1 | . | CSVVQGLREQFF
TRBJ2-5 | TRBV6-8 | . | CASSIYRYQETQYF
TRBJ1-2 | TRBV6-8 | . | CASSPDSNYGYTF
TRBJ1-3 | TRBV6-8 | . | CASTILRPGAGNTIYF
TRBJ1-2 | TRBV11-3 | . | CASSLEGRDYGYTF
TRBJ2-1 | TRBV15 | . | CATSSSNGARPYNEQFF
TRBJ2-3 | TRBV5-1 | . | CASSLGEVTDTQYF
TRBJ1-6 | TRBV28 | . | CASSFGRWGTPLHF
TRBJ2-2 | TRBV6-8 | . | CASSYSRALAGTNTGELFF
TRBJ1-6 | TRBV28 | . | CASSSGLNSPLHF
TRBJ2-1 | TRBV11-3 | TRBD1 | CASSWGLRDRENNEQFF
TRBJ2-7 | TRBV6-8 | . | CASSDYSQGLRNEQYF
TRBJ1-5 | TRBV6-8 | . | CASSVSSERRQPQHF
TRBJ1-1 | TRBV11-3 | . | CASSLVGRGSYTEAFF
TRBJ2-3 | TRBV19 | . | CASRKADTSTDTQYF
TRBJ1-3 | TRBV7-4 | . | CASSLGTGNTIYF
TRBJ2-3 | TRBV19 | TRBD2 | CASSIALAGGASTDTQYF
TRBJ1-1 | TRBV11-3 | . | CASSLVPDTNTEAFF
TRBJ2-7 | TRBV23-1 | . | CASSQTATREQYF